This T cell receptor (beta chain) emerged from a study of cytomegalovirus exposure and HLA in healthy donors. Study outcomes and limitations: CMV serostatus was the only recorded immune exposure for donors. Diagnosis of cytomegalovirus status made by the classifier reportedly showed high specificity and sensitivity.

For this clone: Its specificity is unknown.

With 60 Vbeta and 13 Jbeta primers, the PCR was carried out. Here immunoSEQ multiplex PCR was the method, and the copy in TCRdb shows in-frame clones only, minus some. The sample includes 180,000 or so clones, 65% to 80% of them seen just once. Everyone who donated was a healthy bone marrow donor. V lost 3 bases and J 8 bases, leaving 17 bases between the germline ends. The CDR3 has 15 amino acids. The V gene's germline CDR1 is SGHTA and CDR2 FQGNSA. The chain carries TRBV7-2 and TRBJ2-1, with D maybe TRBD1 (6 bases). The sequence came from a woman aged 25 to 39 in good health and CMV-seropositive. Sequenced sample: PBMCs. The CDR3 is CASSFIRGVEDEQFF. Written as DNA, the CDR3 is TGTGCCAGCAGCTTTATCAGGGGTGTCGAGGATGAGCAGTTCTTC.